This is a list of T cell receptor beta chains from one sample in a study of shared clonotypes between healthy human individuals. Clones were sequenced by immunoSEQ multiplex PCR, and TCRdb holds only the in-frame ones, with some missing. The repertoire holds approximately 98,000 clones, with about 63% as singletons. Material for sequencing was memory CD8+ T cells sorted from blood. The receptor set was obtained from a young woman in good health. Both conserved end residues are part of each CDR3. A D gene is named only where the DNA matches it firmly. The size of a clone is reported for some rows only, either as once, few or many, or as a class for expanded clones.

abundance,j_gene,d_gene,v_gene,CDR3nt,CDR3aa
-,TRBJ2-7,-,TRBV11-2,TGTGCCAGCCGAGCGTACATCCTAGAGTCCTACGAGCAGTACTTC,CASRAYILESYEQYF
-,TRBJ2-7,TRBD1,TRBV6-5,TGTGCCAGCAGTGGACAGGGGCCCCTCTCCTACGAGCAGTACTTC,CASSGQGPLSYEQYF
few,TRBJ1-5,-,TRBV2,TGTGCCAGCAGTGAAGGCGGAGGAGCTACGGGTTCCCAGCATTTT,CASSEGGGATGSQHF
medium-sized,TRBJ1-2,-,TRBV7-6,TGTGCCAGCAGCTTATTGATTGGGGACGGCGGGTCTGGCTACACCTTC,CASSLLIGDGGSGYTF
-,TRBJ1-1,-,TRBV28,TGTGCCAGCAGTTTCTCCGGGGGTCAAAACACTGAAGCTTTCTTT,CASSFSGGQNTEAFF
-,TRBJ1-1,-,TRBV5-1,TGCGCCAGCAGCTTTAAGGACAGAGACACTGAAGCTTTCTTT,CASSFKDRDTEAFF
-,TRBJ2-3,TRBD1,TRBV2,TGTGCCACCCGAGTTAGGGGGCGGTCAGATACGCAGTATTTT,CATRVRGRSDTQYF
many,TRBJ2-7,-,TRBV2,TGTGCCAGCGGGGCTACCTCCTACGAGCAGTACTTC,CASGATSYEQYF
-,TRBJ2-5,-,TRBV7-9,TGTGCCAGCATGACGCTCGTCAGTTCTCAAGAGACCCAGTACTTC,CASMTLVSSQETQYF
many,TRBJ2-6,-,TRBV28,TGTGCCAGCAGCCCAGCCATTGGCTCTGGGGCCAACGTCCTGACTTTC,CASSPAIGSGANVLTF
many,TRBJ2-2,TRBD1,TRBV15,TGTGCCACCAGCAGAGACGCCGGGACAGGGGACTCCGGGGAGCTGTTTTTT,CATSRDAGTGDSGELFF
-,TRBJ2-7,-,TRBV11-2,TGTGCCAGCAGCTTGGGACCGGGACGGACGACCTACGAGCAGTACTTC,CASSLGPGRTTYEQYF
few,TRBJ1-4,-,TRBV19,TGTGCCAGTAGTATGTCGCAGAGTGCAACTAATGAAAAACTGTTTTTT,CASSMSQSATNEKLFF
-,TRBJ1-2,-,TRBV19,TGTGCCAGTAGTATTCAGAGGTTGAGAGGCTACACCTTC,CASSIQRLRGYTF
-,TRBJ2-3,TRBD2,TRBV13,TGTGCCAGCAGCCCGCGGGAGGGTCGCACAGATACGCAGTATTTT,CASSPREGRTDTQYF
-,TRBJ1-2,-,TRBV19,TGTGCCAGTAGTACACCCATCAACAGAGGGGGCTACACCTTC,CASSTPINRGGYTF
many,TRBJ1-5,TRBD1,TRBV28,TGTGCCAGCAGTTGGGGACAGCATCACAATCAGCCCCAGCATTTT,CASSWGQHHNQPQHF
once,TRBJ1-5,-,TRBV7-5,-,CVRSLVALGNQPQHF
-,TRBJ1-1,TRBD1,TRBV27,TGTGCCAGCAGTCCAGGGACAGCGAACACTGAAGCTTTCTTT,CASSPGTANTEAFF
-,TRBJ2-3,TRBD2,TRBV19,TGTGCCAGTAGTATAGCTAGCGGGAACCCTGGGGTCGAGCAGTATTTT,CASSIASGNPGVEQYF
few,TRBJ1-4,-,TRBV5-6,TGTGCCAGCAGCTTGGGGTCAGAGGCAACTAATGAAAAACTGTTTTTT,CASSLGSEATNEKLFF
-,TRBJ1-5,TRBD1,TRBV7-9,TGTGCCAGCAGCTACGGGACAGGGAGAAATCAGCCCCAGCATTTT,CASSYGTGRNQPQHF
-,TRBJ1-2,TRBD1,TRBV2,TGTGCCAGCAGTGAAGCGCTTCTCGGGGACAGCGACTATGGCTACACCTTC,CASSEALLGDSDYGYTF
-,TRBJ1-1,-,TRBV6-1,TGTGCCAGCAGTGATCCGAACGTTAGGGCGAACACTGAAGCTTTCTTT,CASSDPNVRANTEAFF
many,TRBJ2-7,TRBD2,TRBV15,TGTGCCACCAGCGAGGGACTAGCGGGAGCCTACGAGCAGTACTTC,CATSEGLAGAYEQYF
-,TRBJ1-1,TRBD1,TRBV4-1,TGCGCCAGCAGCCAAGATCCCGGGACAGGGAAAGCTTTCTTT,CASSQDPGTGKAFF
-,TRBJ2-1,TRBD2,TRBV5-1,TGCGCCAGCAGCCCGGGACTAGCGGATGAGCAGTTCTTC,CASSPGLADEQFF
-,TRBJ2-7,TRBD1,TRBV29-1,TGCAGCGTACGGGACAGCACCTACGAGCAGTACTTC,CSVRDSTYEQYF
-,TRBJ2-5,-,TRBV5-4,TGTGCCAGCAGGGCCGGGATGGGGGAAGAGACCCAGTACTTC,CASRAGMGEETQYF
few,TRBJ2-7,-,TRBV27,TGTGCCAGCAGTCCGCATAGCGGATACTTCTCCTACGAGCAGTACTTC,CASSPHSGYFSYEQYF
-,TRBJ2-5,TRBD2,TRBV5-8,TGTGCCAGCAGCTTGGTGCTTGACGGGGGGGTTTCCCCAGAGACCCAGTACTTC,CASSLVLDGGVSPETQYF
-,TRBJ2-1,-,TRBV25-1,TGTGCCAGCAGTGGAGGATGGGCCCCATCGATATACAATGAGCAGTTCTTC,CASSGGWAPSIYNEQFF
few,TRBJ2-7,-,TRBV6-6,TGTGCCAGCAGCCTAAGCCGCTACGAGCAGTACTTC,CASSLSRYEQYF
-,TRBJ1-2,TRBD1,TRBV7-9,TGTGCCAGCAGCTCGCGACAGGGACCCCTCCTCTATGGCTACACCTTC,CASSSRQGPLLYGYTF
-,TRBJ2-1,-,TRBV4-1,TGCGCCAGCAGCCGCACTAGCTCCGTTTACAATGAGCAGTTCTTC,CASSRTSSVYNEQFF
few,TRBJ2-1,TRBD2,TRBV4-2,TGTGCCAGCAGCCAAGGAGCTATCAGGAGCGGGAGGGCCTACAATGAGCAGTTCTTC,CASSQGAIRSGRAYNEQFF
-,TRBJ2-2,TRBD2,TRBV28,TGTGCCAGCAGTTTTATCCTCGGGAGGGCCTGGTTCACCGGGGAGCTGTTTTTT,CASSFILGRAWFTGELFF
-,TRBJ2-7,TRBD1,TRBV18,TGTGCCAGCTCAAGACAGGGGCCCGAGCAGTACTTC,CASSRQGPEQYF
-,TRBJ2-3,TRBD1,TRBV25-1,TGTGCCAGCAGTGAATTAGGTGGGACAGATCCAGATACGCAGTATTTT,CASSELGGTDPDTQYF
-,TRBJ2-1,-,TRBV5-5,TGTGCCAGCAGAGCTGTCTCTATCCTCTACAATGAGCAGTTCTTC,CASRAVSILYNEQFF
few,TRBJ2-7,TRBD1,TRBV19,TGTGCCAGTAGTACGCCGGGACAGGGGGCGAAGAACGAGCAGTACTTC,CASSTPGQGAKNEQYF
-,TRBJ2-3,-,TRBV2,TGTGCCAGCAGTGCGTACGAAGGGCCAGATACGCAGTATTTT,CASSAYEGPDTQYF
few,TRBJ2-3,-,TRBV9,TGTGCCAGCAGCCGGGGAAGGGAGTTGGGAGATACGCAGTATTTT,CASSRGRELGDTQYF
few,TRBJ2-3,-,TRBV27,TGTGCCAGCAGTTTAGGGCGGATGTCAGATACGCAGTATTTT,CASSLGRMSDTQYF
once,TRBJ1-3,TRBD1,TRBV18,TGTGCCACAACCCGGGACAGGGGGCCAAGCTCTGGAAACACCATATATTTT,CATTRDRGPSSGNTIYF
-,TRBJ2-7,-,TRBV5-6,TGTGCCAGCAGCTTTGGTGGGTGGTACGAGCAGTACTTC,CASSFGGWYEQYF
-,TRBJ1-1,-,TRBV6-5,TGTGCCAGCAGTCCCTCCATGAACACTGAAGCTTTCTTT,CASSPSMNTEAFF
-,TRBJ2-7,TRBD2,TRBV6-6,TGTGCCAGCAGTCCAGCGGGACCAACGTACGAGCAGTACTTC,CASSPAGPTYEQYF
-,TRBJ1-1,-,TRBV6-1,TGTGCCAGCAGTGAATGGGCGGGATTCATGAACACTGAAGCTTTCTTT,CASSEWAGFMNTEAFF
-,TRBJ2-7,TRBD1,TRBV6-5,TGTGCCAGCAGTGGGACAGGTTCCTCCTACGAGCAGTACTTC,CASSGTGSSYEQYF
-,TRBJ1-1,-,TRBV7-8,TGTGCCAGCAGCCCAGGTTGGACTGAAGCTTTCTTT,CASSPGWTEAFF
once,TRBJ1-1,TRBD1,TRBV7-9,TGTGCCAGCATCGGACAGGGGAACACTGAAGCTTTCTTT,CASIGQGNTEAFF
few,TRBJ1-3,-,TRBV19,TGTGCCAGTAGGGATTCAGGGACTGCTGGAAATACTGGAAACACCATATATTTT,CASRDSGTAGNTGNTIYF
once,TRBJ2-7,-,TRBV27,TGTGCCAGCAGTCCCGGGACATCGAGCTCCTACGAGCAGTACTTC,CASSPGTSSSYEQYF
-,TRBJ2-1,TRBD2,TRBV28,TGTGCCAGCAGGAACCCAGGCCTAGCGGGAGACAATGAGCAGTTCTTC,CASRNPGLAGDNEQFF